These 24 T cell receptor beta chains were all obtained from the same sample, sequenced in a study of CD8+ T cells in alopecia areata. Extracted RNA was reverse transcribed into cDNA, the sequencing template. Measured with immunoSEQ multiplex PCR; TCRdb has only the in-frame clones, and not every one. Of about 30,000 clones in the sample, roughly 58% are singletons; the top ten hold roughly 18%. The sample taken for sequencing was NKG2D-high CD8+ T cells sorted from blood. The receptors were sampled from a human donor with alopecia areata.

This clone turned up a few times. V usage is TRBV19 and J usage is TRBJ2-7, with 8 bases identical to TRBD1. Germline CDR1 LNHDA, CDR2 SQIVND (reference sequence). This CDR3 has 13 residues. With V trimmed by 8 bases and J by 2 bases, 5 bases remained unmatched. The DNA of the CDR3 is TGTGCCAGTTCGACAGGGGCCCCCTACGAGCAGTACTTC. Translated, it gives CASSTGAPYEQYF.

This sequence joins TRBV15 and TRBJ2-3; 12 bases map to TRBD2. Germline CDR1 reads LNHNV; CDR2 reads YYDKDF (reference sequence). The CDR3 runs 17 residues. J lost 6 bases, V lost 0 bases, and 7 bases had no gene match. The chain's CDR3 is CATSRDITSGGLDTQYF. In nucleotides, the CDR3 is TGTGCCACCAGCAGAGATATCACTAGCGGGGGGTTGGATACGCAGTATTTT. Supplemented by reference TRBV15 and TRBJ2-3, the full variable domain reads DAMVIQNPRYQVTQFGKPVTLSCSQTLNHNVMYWYQQKSSQAPKLLFHYYDKDFNNEADTPDNFQSRRPNTSFCFLDIRSPGLGDTAMYLCATSRDITSGGLDTQYFGPGTRLTVL.

V gene TRBV25-1 combines with J gene TRBJ2-1; 12 nucleotides line up with TRBD2. This CDR3 has 14 amino acids. With 11 bases clipped from V and 5 bases from J, the junction kept 7 bases outside the gene matches. Germline V gene sequence: CDR1 MGHDK, CDR2 SYGVNS. In DNA, the CDR3 is TGTGCCGCGGGGCTAGCGGGGGGGAACAATGAGCAGTTCTTC. It encodes CAAGLAGGNNEQFF.

This chain uses TRBV29-1 with TRBJ2-3, with 8 bases matching TRBD2. Germline-derived CDR1 and CDR2 are SQVTM and ANQGSEA. J was trimmed by 5 bases and V by 3 bases; bases with no gene match: 10. The CDR3 runs 15 residues. DNA for the CDR3: TGCAGCGTTGAGGAATTTAGCGGGATGGGAGATACGCAGTATTTT. This translates into CSVEEFSGMGDTQYF.

The sample holds a few counts of this clone. The chain recombines TRBV7-8 with TRBJ2-7; unclear D gene. The CDR3 is 13 residues long. Germline CDR1 SGHVS, CDR2 FQNEAQ. V dropped 1 base and J dropped 6 bases, with 10 bases sitting between them. The CDR3 DNA is TGTGCCAGCAGCTTAGTTACAGCTAGCGAGCAGTACTTC. Protein sequence: CASSLVTASEQYF.

This clone appeared a single time. The chain is built from TRBV4-1 and TRBJ1-3, with D perhaps matching TRBD1 (5 bases). The CDR3 covers 15 residues. Germline values: CDR1 MGHRA, CDR2 YSYEKL. Between the trimmed V and J ends, which lost 0 bases and 1 base, there was a span of 7 bases. The CDR3 spells CASSQEEGSGNTIYF. CDR3 DNA sequence: TGCGCCAGCAGCCAAGAGGAGGGGTCTGGAAACACCATATATTTT.

This clone was found a few times. V gene TRBV10-3 combines with J gene TRBJ2-1; TRBD1 matches 9 bases. CDR3 size: 15 residues. Germline V gene data show CDR1 as ENHRY and CDR2 as SYGVKD. Trimming removed 6 bases from V and 3 bases from J; junction bases left unmatched: 6. The CDR3 loop reads CAISPGQGIYNEQFF. The CDR3 DNA reads as TGTGCCATCAGCCCGGGACAGGGTATCTACAATGAGCAGTTCTTC.

The genes are TRBV5-4 and TRBJ2-7, with D maybe TRBD2 (5 bases). Germline CDR1 SGHNT, CDR2 YYREEE (reference sequence). Trimming took 0 bases from V and 3 from J, leaving 10 bases between them. CDR3 length equals 14 residues. This CDR3 reads CASSLVVGDYEQYF. For the CDR3, the DNA is TGTGCCAGCAGCTTGGTCGTGGGAGACTACGAGCAGTACTTC.

The V and J genes are TRBV30 and TRBJ2-2; TRBD2 matches at 11 bases. Per germline, CDR1 GTSNPN and CDR2 SVGIG (reference sequence). The CDR3 is 15 residues long. Unmatched junction bases numbered 8, after V lost 5 bases and J lost 6 bases. The CDR3 nucleotides are TGTGCCTGGGGCCTGATAGCGGGAGGGCCCGGGGAGCTGTTTTTT. Translated, it gives CAWGLIAGGPGELFF.

The chain has TRBV7-6 and TRBJ2-3; 8 nucleotides line up with TRBD1. Germline V gives CDR1 SGHVS, CDR2 FNYEAQ. Germline trimming cut 2 bases from V and 4 bases from J; bases unmatched to any gene: 5. The CDR3 runs 15 residues. For the CDR3, the DNA is TGTGCCAGCAGCTTATTGTCAGGGGGCGCAGATACGCAGTATTTT. It specifies CASSLLSGGADTQYF.

V and J are TRBV5-6 and TRBJ2-7, with 8 bases aligning to TRBD1. After removal of 0 bases from V and 5 bases from J, the junction contained 7 bases not matched to a gene. Germline CDR1 reads SGHDT; CDR2 reads YYEEEE. This CDR3 region has 15 residues. The CDR3 DNA follows: TGTGCCAGCAGCTTGGGAACCGGGACAGGTCACGAGCAGTACTTC. Residues: CASSLGTGTGHEQYF.

The chain carries TRBV27 and TRBJ2-7, with TRBD2 matching over 8 bases. With V trimmed by 3 bases and J by 3 bases, 10 bases remained unmatched. This CDR3 spans 16 amino acids. Germline V gene lookup returns CDR1 MNHEY and CDR2 SMNVEV (reference sequence). CDR3 coding DNA: TGTGCCAGCAGTTTGTCCGCGGGGGGTTTGAGCTACGAGCAGTACTTC. It codes for CASSLSAGGLSYEQYF.

The rearrangement joins TRBV2 to TRBJ2-3; 9 bases match TRBD2. This CDR3 comprises 16 residues. CDR1 and CDR2 (germline): SNHLY, FYNNEI. The V segment lost 1 base and the J segment 0 bases; nucleotides outside the gene matches: 2. Here the CDR3 reads CASSEGLAESTDTQYF. CDR3 DNA sequence: TGTGCCAGCAGTGAAGGACTAGCGGAAAGCACAGATACGCAGTATTTT.

The V gene is TRBV14, the J gene TRBJ1-1; 8 bases align to TRBD1. Germline CDR1 reads SGHDN; CDR2 reads FVKESK. The CDR3 has 14 residues. V was clipped by 3 bases and J by 4 bases; unmatched bases: 4. This CDR3 reads CASSQTRGPTEAFF. Written as DNA, the CDR3 is TGTGCCAGCAGCCAGACCAGGGGGCCCACTGAAGCTTTCTTT.

The rearrangement uses TRBV6-5 and TRBJ2-1; D assignment may be TRBD1 or TRBD2 (5 bases each). V gave up 5 bases and J gave up 5 bases, with 10 bases separating them. The CDR3 is 13 residues long. CDR1 MNHEY and CDR2 SVGAGI come from the germline V gene. CDR3 loop: CASSVGTNNEQFF. CDR3 in DNA: TGTGCCAGCAGTGTCGGGACCAACAATGAGCAGTTCTTC.

This clone was seen more than once but under ten times. The rearrangement uses TRBV14 and TRBJ1-1; a weak D match, TRBD1 (5 bases). The CDR3 extends over 15 amino acids. The V and J ends lost 1 base and 6 bases respectively, with 15 bases between them. Germline lookup yields CDR1 SGHDN and CDR2 FVKESK. The CDR3 DNA sequence: TGTGCCAGCAGCCAAGGAGGCAGGGTAGGGTCTGAAGCTTTCTTT. As protein: CASSQGGRVGSEAFF.

V usage is TRBV7-6 and J usage is TRBJ2-1; TRBD2 aligns across 9 bases. The CDR3 totals 16 residues. V was pared by 6 bases and J by 5 bases, with 11 bases of the junction left unmatched. CDR1 is SGHVS, CDR2 FNYEAQ, per germline. The CDR3 DNA reads as TGTGCCAGCAGTGGACTTAGCGGGAGCGGCAACAATGAGCAGTTCTTC. Amino acid sequence: CASSGLSGSGNNEQFF.

The genes are TRBV4-3 and TRBJ2-3, with TRBD2 matching 8 bases. Germline V gene sequence: CDR1 LGHNA, CDR2 YSLEER. V lost 0 bases and J lost 1; bases outside the gene matches: 3. The CDR3 length is 16 residues. CDR3 residues: CASSQEWRGGTDTQYF. The CDR3 nucleotides are TGCGCCAGCAGCCAAGAATGGCGGGGGGGCACAGATACGCAGTATTTT.

The CDR3 sequence: CASSLPPHGYTF. CDR3 nucleotides: TGTGCCAGCAGTTTACCACCACATGGCTACACCTTC. V is TRBV7-6 and J is TRBJ1-2; D gene uncertain. Germline V gene lookup returns CDR1 SGHVS and CDR2 FNYEAQ. This CDR3 contains 12 residues. Trimming removed 6 bases at V and 6 bases at J, with 11 bases between. The full variable domain, with the rest looked up from reference TRBV7-6 and TRBJ1-2, is GAGVSQSPRYKVTKRGQDVALRCDPISGHVSLYWYRQALGQGPEFLTYFNYEAQQDKSGLPNDRFSAERPEGSISTLTIQRTEQRDSAMYRCASSLPPHGYTFGSGTRLTVV.

The CDR3 here is CSVEGQTYEQYF. CDR3 DNA: TGCAGCGTTGAAGGGCAGACTTACGAGCAGTACTTC. The rearrangement joins TRBV29-1 to TRBJ2-7; D uncertain. V lost 1 base and J 4 bases, leaving 8 bases between the germline ends. CDR1 and CDR2 (germline): SQVTM, ANQGSEA. The CDR3 extends over 12 amino acids.

The chain uses TRBV10-2 and TRBJ2-2; D not certain. Looked up from germline, CDR1 is WSHSY and CDR2 is SAAADI. Trimming pared 5 bases from V and 6 bases from J, leaving 1 base between. The CDR3 is 10 residues long. The CDR3 DNA follows: TGCGCCAGCAGTTCCGGGGAGCTGTTTTTT. This encodes CASSSGELFF.

V and J are TRBV30 and TRBJ2-7; 7 nucleotides match TRBD1. The CDR3 is made up of 13 amino acids. With V trimmed by 5 bases and J by 6 bases, 10 bases remained unmatched. Germline CDR1 reads GTSNPN; CDR2 reads SVGIG (reference sequence). Here the CDR3 reads CAWGTEASREQYF. The CDR3 bases are TGTGCCTGGGGGACAGAGGCCTCACGCGAGCAGTACTTC.

This rearrangement joins TRBV7-9 to TRBJ2-4; unclear D gene. Germline assignment: CDR1 SEHNR and CDR2 FQNEAQ (reference sequence). This CDR3 spans 14 amino acids. The V end lost 5 bases, the J end lost 1 base, and 9 bases lay between the germline ends. CDR3 sequence: CASSPMLAKNIQYF. The CDR3 nucleotides read TGTGCCAGCAGCCCTATGCTCGCCAAAAACATTCAGTACTTC.

The table lists this clone with a few counts. The chain has TRBV9 and TRBJ2-1; 12 nucleotides agree with TRBD2. The V gene end was trimmed by 4 bases and the J gene end by 0 bases; junction bases not matched to a gene: 14. CDR1 is SGDLS, CDR2 YYNGEE, per germline. This CDR3 region has 20 residues. The CDR3 reads CASSTTSGRNLRSSYNEQFF. The CDR3 DNA follows: TGTGCCAGCAGCACGACTAGCGGGAGAAACTTACGAAGCTCCTACAATGAGCAGTTCTTC.